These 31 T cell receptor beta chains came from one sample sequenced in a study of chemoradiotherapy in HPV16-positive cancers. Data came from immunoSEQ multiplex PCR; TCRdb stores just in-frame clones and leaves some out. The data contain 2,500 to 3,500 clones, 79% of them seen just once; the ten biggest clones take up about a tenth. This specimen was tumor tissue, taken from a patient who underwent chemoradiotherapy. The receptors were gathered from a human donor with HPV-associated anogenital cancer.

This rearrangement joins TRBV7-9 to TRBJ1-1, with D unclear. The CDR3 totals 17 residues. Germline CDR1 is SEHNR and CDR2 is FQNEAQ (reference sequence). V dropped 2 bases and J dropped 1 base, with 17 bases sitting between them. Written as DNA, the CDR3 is TGTGCCAGCAGCTTATCGGGCTCCGCCCTGGAGAACACTGAAGCTTTCTTT. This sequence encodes CASSLSGSALENTEAFF.

The CDR3 sequence is CASSTTDTPTNEKLFF. CDR3 DNA sequence: TGTGCCAGTAGTACCACTGACACCCCAACTAATGAAAAACTGTTTTTT. The rearrangement joins TRBV19 to TRBJ1-4; D remains ambiguous. This CDR3 comprises 16 residues. Trimming took off 4 bases at V and 0 bases at J, with 12 bases between the two ends. The germline V gene encodes CDR1 LNHDA and CDR2 SQIVND (reference sequence).

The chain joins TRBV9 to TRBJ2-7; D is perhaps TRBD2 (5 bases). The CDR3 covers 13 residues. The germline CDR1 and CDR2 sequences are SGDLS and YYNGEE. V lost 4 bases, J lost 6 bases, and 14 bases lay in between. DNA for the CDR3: TGTGCCAGCAGCTCGGACGCACGGGGCGAGCAGTACTTC. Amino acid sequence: CASSSDARGEQYF.

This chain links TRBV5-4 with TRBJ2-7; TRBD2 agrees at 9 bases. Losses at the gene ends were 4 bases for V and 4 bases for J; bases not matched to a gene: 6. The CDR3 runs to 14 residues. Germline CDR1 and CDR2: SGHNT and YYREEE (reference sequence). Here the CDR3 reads CASSRTTSGYEQYF. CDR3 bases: TGTGCCAGCAGCCGAACGACTAGCGGATACGAGCAGTACTTC.

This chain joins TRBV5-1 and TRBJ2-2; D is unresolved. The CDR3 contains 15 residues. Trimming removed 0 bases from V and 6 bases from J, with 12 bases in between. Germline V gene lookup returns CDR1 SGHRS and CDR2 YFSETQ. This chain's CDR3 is CASSLALVESGELFF. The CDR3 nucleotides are TGCGCCAGCAGCTTGGCTCTAGTAGAATCCGGGGAGCTGTTTTTT.

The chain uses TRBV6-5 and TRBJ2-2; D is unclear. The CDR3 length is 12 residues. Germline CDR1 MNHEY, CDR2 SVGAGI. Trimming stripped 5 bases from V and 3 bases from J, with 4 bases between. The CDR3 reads CASSPHTGELFF. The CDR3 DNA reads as TGTGCCAGCAGTCCCCACACCGGGGAGCTGTTTTTT.

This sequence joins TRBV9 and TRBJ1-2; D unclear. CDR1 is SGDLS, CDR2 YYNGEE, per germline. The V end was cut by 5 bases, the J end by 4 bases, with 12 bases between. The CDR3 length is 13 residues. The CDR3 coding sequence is TGTGCCAGCAGTCCGGACGGCACCTATGGCTACACCTTC. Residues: CASSPDGTYGYTF.

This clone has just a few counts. CDR3 amino acids: CASGRPSPVNEQFF. CDR3 sequence (DNA): TGTGCCAGCGGTAGACCCTCCCCTGTGAATGAGCAGTTCTTC. The chain employs TRBV27 and TRBJ2-1; D call uncertain. Per germline, CDR1 MNHEY and CDR2 SMNVEV (reference sequence). The CDR3 extends over 14 amino acids. V shed 8 bases and J shed 7 bases, with 18 bases lying between them.

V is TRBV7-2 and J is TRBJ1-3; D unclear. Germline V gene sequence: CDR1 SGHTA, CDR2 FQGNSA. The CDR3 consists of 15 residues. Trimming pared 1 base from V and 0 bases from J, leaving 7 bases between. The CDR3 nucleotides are TGTGCCAGCAGCTTAGAGAGGGCCTCTGGAAACACCATATATTTT. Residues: CASSLERASGNTIYF.

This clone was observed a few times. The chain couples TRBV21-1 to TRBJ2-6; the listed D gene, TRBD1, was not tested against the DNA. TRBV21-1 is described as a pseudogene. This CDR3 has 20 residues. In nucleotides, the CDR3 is TGTGCCAGCAGCTCAAGCCCTCCGGGACAGGTCCCCTCTGGGGCCAACGTCCTGACTTTC. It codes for CASSSSPPGQVPSGANVLTF.

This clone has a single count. As DNA, the CDR3 is TGTGCCAGCAGCCCCCGACTAGCGGAAGAAGAGACCCAGTACTTC. This encodes CASSPRLAEEETQYF. The rearrangement joins TRBV9 to TRBJ2-5; TRBD2 matches 9 bases. The germline CDR1 and CDR2 sequences are SGDLS and YYNGEE. The CDR3 totals 15 residues. The J segment lost 3 bases and the V segment lost 4 bases, leaving 7 bases of the junction unmatched.

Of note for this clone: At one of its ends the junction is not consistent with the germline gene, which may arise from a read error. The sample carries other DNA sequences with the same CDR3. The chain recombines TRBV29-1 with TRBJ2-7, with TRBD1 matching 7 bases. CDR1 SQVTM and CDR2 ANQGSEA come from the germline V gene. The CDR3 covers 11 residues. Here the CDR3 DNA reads TGCAGCGTCGGGACAGCCTTTGAGCAGTATTTC. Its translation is CSVGTAFEQYF.

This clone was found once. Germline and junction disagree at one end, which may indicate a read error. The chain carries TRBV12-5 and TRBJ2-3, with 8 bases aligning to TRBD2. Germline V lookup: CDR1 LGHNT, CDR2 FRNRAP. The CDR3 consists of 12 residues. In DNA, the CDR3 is TGTGCTAGTGGAAGTGTGGAGGACATAGCGGGATTT. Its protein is CASGSVEDIAGF.

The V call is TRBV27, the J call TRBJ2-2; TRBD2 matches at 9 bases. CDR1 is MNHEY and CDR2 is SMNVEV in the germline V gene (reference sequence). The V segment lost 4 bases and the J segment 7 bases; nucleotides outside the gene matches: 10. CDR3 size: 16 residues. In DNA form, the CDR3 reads TGTGCCAGCAGTTCTCTAGAGCGGGAGGAGGGCGGGGAGCTGTTTTTT. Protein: CASSSLEREEGGELFF.

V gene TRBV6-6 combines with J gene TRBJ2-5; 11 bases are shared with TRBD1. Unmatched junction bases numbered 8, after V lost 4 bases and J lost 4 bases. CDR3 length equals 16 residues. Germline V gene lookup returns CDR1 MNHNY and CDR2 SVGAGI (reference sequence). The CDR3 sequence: CASSSGTGGSGETQYF. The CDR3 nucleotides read TGTGCCAGCAGTTCCGGGACAGGGGGATCGGGAGAGACCCAGTACTTC.

CDR3 residues: CASSISRGELFF. CDR3 nucleotide sequence: TGTGCCAGCAGTATCTCACGAGGGGAGCTGTTTTTT. The rearrangement uses TRBV27 and TRBJ2-2, with unresolved D. From germline, CDR1 is MNHEY and CDR2 SMNVEV (reference sequence). Trimming cost V 5 bases and J 8 bases, with 9 bases left between them. This CDR3 region has 12 residues.

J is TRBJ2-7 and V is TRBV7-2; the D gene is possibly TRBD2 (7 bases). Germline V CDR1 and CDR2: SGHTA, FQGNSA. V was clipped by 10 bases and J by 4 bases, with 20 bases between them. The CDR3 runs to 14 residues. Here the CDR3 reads CANGGLAPPYEQYF. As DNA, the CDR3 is TGTGCCAACGGGGGGCTAGCGCCTCCTTACGAGCAGTACTTC.

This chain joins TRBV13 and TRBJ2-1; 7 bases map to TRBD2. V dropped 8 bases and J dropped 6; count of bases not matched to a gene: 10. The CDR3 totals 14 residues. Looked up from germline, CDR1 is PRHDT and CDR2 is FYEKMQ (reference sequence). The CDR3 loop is CASGGGLSLNEQFF. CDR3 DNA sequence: TGTGCCAGCGGGGGGGGACTATCACTCAATGAGCAGTTCTTC.

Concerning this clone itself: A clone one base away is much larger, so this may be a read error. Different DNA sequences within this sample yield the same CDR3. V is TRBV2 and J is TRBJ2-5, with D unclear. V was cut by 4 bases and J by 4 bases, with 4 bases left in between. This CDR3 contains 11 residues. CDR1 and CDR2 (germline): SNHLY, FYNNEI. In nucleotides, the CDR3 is TGTGCCAGCAGTGTGCGAGAGACCCAGTACTTC. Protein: CASSVRETQYF.

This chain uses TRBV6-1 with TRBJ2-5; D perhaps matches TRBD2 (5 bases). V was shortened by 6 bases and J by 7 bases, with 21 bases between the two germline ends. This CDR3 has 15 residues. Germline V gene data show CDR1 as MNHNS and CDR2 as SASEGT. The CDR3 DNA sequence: TGTGCCAGCAGAGGAGGAGTAGAGGTGTTTGGGACCCAGTACTTC. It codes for CASRGGVEVFGTQYF.

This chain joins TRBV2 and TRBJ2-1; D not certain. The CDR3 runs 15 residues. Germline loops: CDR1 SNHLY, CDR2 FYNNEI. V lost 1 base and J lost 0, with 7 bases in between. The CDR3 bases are TGTGCCAGCAGTGAAGTGACGAGCTCCTACAATGAGCAGTTCTTC. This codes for CASSEVTSSYNEQFF.

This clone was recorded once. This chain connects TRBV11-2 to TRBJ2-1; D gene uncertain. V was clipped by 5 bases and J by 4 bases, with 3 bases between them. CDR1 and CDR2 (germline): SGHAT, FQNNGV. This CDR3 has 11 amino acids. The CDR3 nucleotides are TGTGCCAGCAGCACATACAATGAGCAGTTCTTC. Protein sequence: CASSTYNEQFF.

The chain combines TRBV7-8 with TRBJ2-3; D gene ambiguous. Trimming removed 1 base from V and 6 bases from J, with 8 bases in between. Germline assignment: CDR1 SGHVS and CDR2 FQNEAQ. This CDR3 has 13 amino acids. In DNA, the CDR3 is TGTGCCAGCAGCTTAGGGATGTTTGATACGCAGTATTTT. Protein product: CASSLGMFDTQYF.

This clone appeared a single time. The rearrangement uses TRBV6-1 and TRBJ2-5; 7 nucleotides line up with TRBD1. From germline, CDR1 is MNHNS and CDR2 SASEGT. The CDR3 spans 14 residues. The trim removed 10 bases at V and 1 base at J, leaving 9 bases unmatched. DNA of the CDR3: TGTGCCACCCTTCCGGACAGGTTCCAAGAGACCCAGTACTTC. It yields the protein CATLPDRFQETQYF.

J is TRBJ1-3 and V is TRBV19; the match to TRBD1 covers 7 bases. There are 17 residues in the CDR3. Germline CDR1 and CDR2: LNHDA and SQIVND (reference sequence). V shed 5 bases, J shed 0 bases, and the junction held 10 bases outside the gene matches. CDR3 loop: CASSLGQSTYSGNTIYF. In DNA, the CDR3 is TGTGCCAGTAGTCTGGGACAGTCGACGTACTCTGGAAACACCATATATTTT.

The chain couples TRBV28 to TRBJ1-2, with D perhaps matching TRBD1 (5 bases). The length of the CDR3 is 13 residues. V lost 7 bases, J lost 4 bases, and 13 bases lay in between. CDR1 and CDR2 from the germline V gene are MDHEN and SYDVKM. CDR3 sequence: CASTSGVLYGYTF. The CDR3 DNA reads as TGTGCCAGCACCTCGGGGGTCCTCTATGGCTACACCTTC.

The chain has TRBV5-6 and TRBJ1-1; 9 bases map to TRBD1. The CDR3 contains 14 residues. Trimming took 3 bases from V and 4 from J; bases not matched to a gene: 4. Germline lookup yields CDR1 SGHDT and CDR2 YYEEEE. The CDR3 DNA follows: TGTGCCAGCAGCTGGACAGGGGTAGGCACTGAAGCTTTCTTT. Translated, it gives CASSWTGVGTEAFF.

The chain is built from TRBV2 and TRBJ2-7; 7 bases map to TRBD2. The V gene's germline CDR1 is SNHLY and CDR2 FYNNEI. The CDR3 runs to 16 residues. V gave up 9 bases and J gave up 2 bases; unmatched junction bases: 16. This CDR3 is CASPPGAGTIPYEQYF. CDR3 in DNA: TGTGCCAGTCCTCCCGGAGCCGGGACTATACCCTACGAGCAGTACTTC.

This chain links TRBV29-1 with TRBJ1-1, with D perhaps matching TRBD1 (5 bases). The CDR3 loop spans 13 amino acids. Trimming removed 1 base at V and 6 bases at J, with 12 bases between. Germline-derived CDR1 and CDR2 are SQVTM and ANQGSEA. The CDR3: CSVEGGESSEAFF. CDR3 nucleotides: TGCAGCGTTGAAGGGGGGGAGAGCTCTGAAGCTTTCTTT. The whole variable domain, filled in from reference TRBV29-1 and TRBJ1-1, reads SAVISQKPSRDICQRGTSLTIQCQVDSQVTMMFWYRQQPGQSLTLIATANQGSEATYESGFVIDKFPISRPNLTFSTLTVSNMSPEDSSIYLCSVEGGESSEAFFGQGTRLTVV.

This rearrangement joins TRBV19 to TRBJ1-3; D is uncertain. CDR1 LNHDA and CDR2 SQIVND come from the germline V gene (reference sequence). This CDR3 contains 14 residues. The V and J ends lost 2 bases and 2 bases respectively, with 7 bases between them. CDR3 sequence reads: CASSINGAGNTIYF. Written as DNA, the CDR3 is TGTGCCAGTAGTATAAACGGGGCTGGAAACACCATATATTTT.

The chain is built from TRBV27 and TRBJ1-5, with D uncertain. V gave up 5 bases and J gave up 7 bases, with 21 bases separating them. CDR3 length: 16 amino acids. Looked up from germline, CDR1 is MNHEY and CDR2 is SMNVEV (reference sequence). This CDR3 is CASSPTWASRSQPQHF. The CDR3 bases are TGTGCCAGCAGTCCCACTTGGGCCTCCCGAAGCCAGCCCCAGCATTTT.